This TCR beta chain was identified in a study of PD-L1 blockade in urothelial cancer. Study information: Patients commenced intravenous atezolizumab, 1,200 mg every 3 weeks, around 2014. Analysis of the blood was performed 3 weeks (second dose) and 6 weeks after treatment start. Each blood sample yielded a median of roughly 150,000 T cells.

CDR3 length equals 18 residues. Germline V gene lookup returns CDR1 MDHEN and CDR2 SYDVKM. Trimming cost V 4 bases and J 0 bases; bases outside gene matches: 8. TCRdb's copy holds only in-frame clones and misses some; the assay was immunoSEQ multiplex PCR. Among roughly 36,000 clones, about 89% were seen once, and the ten largest hold around 2%. Sequenced material: PBMCs, taken around atezolizumab (anti-PD-L1) treatment. The source is a man between 60 and 75 years old with urothelial cancer. The V call is TRBV28, the J call TRBJ2-3, with 12 bases that match TRBD2. CDR3 region: CASSSGTSGYTSTDTQYF. In DNA, the CDR3 is TGTGCCAGCAGTTCCGGGACTAGCGGGTACACTAGCACAGATACGCAGTATTTT. Using reference TRBV28 and TRBJ2-3 for the parts outside the CDR3, the full variable domain is DVKVTQSSRYLVKRTGEKVFLECVQDMDHENMFWYRQDPGLGLRLIYFSYDVKMKEKGDIPEGYSVSREKKERFSLILESASTNQTSMYLCASSSGTSGYTSTDTQYFGPGTRLTVL.